The T cell receptor (beta chain) under discussion was sequenced for a study of T-cell reconstitution after alpha-beta-depleted transplantation in children. Broader study findings: Most T-cell counts and diversity one year after the transplant came from T cells that were newly produced. As was reported, about two months after transplant, alpha-beta T cells came from several hundred expanded graft clones.

This clonotype was detected many times. Its target is unknown. Construction of the TCRbeta library involved unique molecular identifiers. MiXCR, applied by TCRdb to the PCR reads, yields one record per CDR3 protein. This table has over 200,000 distinct CDR3 sequences, roughly 10% appearing once. The TCR comes from a child younger than two with acute myeloid leukemia, due to receive a stem cell transplant. Sample: PBMCs, taken before TCRalphabeta/CD19-depleted stem cell transplant.

The CDR3 sequence: CASSPQSGGNEQFF. The CDR3 region has the DNA TGTGCCAGCTCTCCCCAGTCCGGGGGCAATGAGCAGTTCTTC. The chain is built from TRBV18 and TRBJ2-1, with D possibly matching TRBD2 (6 bases). Germline CDR1 and CDR2: KGHSH and LQKENI. The ends were cut back, 6 bases at V and 6 bases at J, with 15 bases in the middle. The CDR3 is made up of 14 amino acids.